The 5 T cell receptor beta chains in this list originate from one sample, sequenced in a study of T cells in Graves' hyperthyroidism and ophthalmopathy. The investigators amplified TCR beta CDR3 regions from RNA transcripts. TCR CDR3 regions were first amplified by RT-PCR with HTBI primers. Each CDR3 protein is one row after TCRdb ran MiXCR on the multiplex PCR reads. This sample has about 360,000 distinct CDR3 sequences, with roughly 14% found just once. Sample: blood. The receptors stem from a man aged 25 to 40 with Graves' hyperthyroidism that later progressed to Graves' ophthalmopathy.

Notes on this clonotype: A much larger clone is a single base away; this may be a read error. The V and J genes are TRBV18 and TRBJ1-1; D unclear. Germline lookup yields CDR1 KGHSH and CDR2 LQKENI. The V end was cut by 0 bases, the J end by 0 bases, with 11 bases between. CDR3 length: 16 amino acids. CDR3 bases: TGTGCCAGCTCACCACCAAACGGTGAAATGAACACTGAAGCTTTCTTT. It yields the protein CASSPPNGEMNTEAFF. Based on the CDR3 plus reference TRBV18 and TRBJ1-1, the full variable domain is NAGVMQNPRHLVRRRGQEARLRCSPMKGHSHVYWYRQLPEEGLKFMVYLQKENIIDESGMPKERFSAEFPKEGPSILRIQQVVRGDSAAYFCASSPPNGEMNTEAFFGQGTRLTVV.

The chain recombines TRBV6-5 with TRBJ1-6, with D possibly being TRBD1 (5 bases). This CDR3 spans 17 amino acids. The V end lost 0 bases, the J end lost 4 bases, and 13 bases lay between the germline ends. CDR1 and CDR2 from the germline V gene are MNHEY and SVGAGI. CDR3 in DNA: TGTGCCAGCAGTTACTCGTCCGGGGCTCTATATAATTCACCCCTCCACTTT. Protein product: CASSYSSGALYNSPLHF.

This clonotype came up many times. V and J are TRBV11-3 and TRBJ2-7; TRBD1 might be the D (8 bases). The germline CDR1 and CDR2 sequences are SGHNT and YENEEA. CDR3 length: 13 amino acids. V was shortened by 3 bases and J by 5 bases, with 11 bases between the two germline ends. As DNA, the CDR3 is TGTGCCAGCAGCTTCACAGGGGGGGACGAGCAGTACTTC. This gives the protein CASSFTGGDEQYF.

This clonotype was seen ten or more times. The chain is built from TRBV7-2 and TRBJ1-1; 7 bases line up with TRBD1. The CDR3 runs to 16 residues. The trim removed 5 bases at V and 2 bases at J, leaving 11 bases unmatched. Germline assignment: CDR1 SGHTA and CDR2 FQGNSA. CDR3 nucleotide sequence: TGTGCCAGCAGCCTAGGAGGACAGGCTTATAACACTGAAGCTTTCTTT. This sequence encodes CASSLGGQAYNTEAFF.

This clonotype was picked up a small number of times. V usage is TRBV10-3 and J usage is TRBJ1-3; no reliable D call. Deletions cut 8 bases from V and 0 bases from J, with 17 bases between. This CDR3 comprises 16 residues. Germline CDR1 is ENHRY and CDR2 is SYGVKD. The CDR3 sequence is CAIGPSTGSSGNTIYF. DNA of the CDR3: TGTGCCATCGGGCCCTCAACTGGATCCTCTGGAAACACCATATATTTT.